Here is one TCR beta chain with its context. Its antigen is as yet unknown. CD4+ naive, central memory, regulatory and stem cell-like memory cells were sorted via CD45RO/CCR7/CD25/CD127/CD95/CD27. The sample comes from a study of beta chain features in type 1 diabetes. General study findings and limits: The naive, central memory and Treg TCRB repertoires of patients appeared to be more similar to one another than those of healthy donors.

Germline CDR1 is SGHTA and CDR2 is FQGNSA. This CDR3 is 15 amino acids long. Between the trimmed V and J ends, which lost 8 bases and 1 base, there was a span of 17 bases. As every portion of the isolated RNA was reverse transcribed, the sequencing read expressed TCRB transcripts. Assay: immunoSEQ multiplex PCR; the TCRdb copy retains only in-frame clones and omits some. The sample records 250,000 to 400,000 clones, 14% being singletons. The receptor was derived from a young man in good health. The material sequenced was central memory CD4+ T cells from blood. The rearrangement joins TRBV7-2 to TRBJ1-2, with D tentatively TRBD1 (6 bases). CDR3 protein: CASGPGHLNNYGYTF. CDR3 sequence (DNA): TGTGCCAGCGGCCCGGGACACCTGAATAACTATGGCTACACCTTC. The entire variable domain, with the rest obtained from reference TRBV7-2 and TRBJ1-2, is as follows: GAGVSQSPSNKVTEKGKDVELRCDPISGHTALYWYRQSLGQGLEFLIYFQGNSAPDKSGLPSDRFSAERTGGSVSTLTIQRTQQEDSAVYLCASGPGHLNNYGYTFGSGTRLTVV.